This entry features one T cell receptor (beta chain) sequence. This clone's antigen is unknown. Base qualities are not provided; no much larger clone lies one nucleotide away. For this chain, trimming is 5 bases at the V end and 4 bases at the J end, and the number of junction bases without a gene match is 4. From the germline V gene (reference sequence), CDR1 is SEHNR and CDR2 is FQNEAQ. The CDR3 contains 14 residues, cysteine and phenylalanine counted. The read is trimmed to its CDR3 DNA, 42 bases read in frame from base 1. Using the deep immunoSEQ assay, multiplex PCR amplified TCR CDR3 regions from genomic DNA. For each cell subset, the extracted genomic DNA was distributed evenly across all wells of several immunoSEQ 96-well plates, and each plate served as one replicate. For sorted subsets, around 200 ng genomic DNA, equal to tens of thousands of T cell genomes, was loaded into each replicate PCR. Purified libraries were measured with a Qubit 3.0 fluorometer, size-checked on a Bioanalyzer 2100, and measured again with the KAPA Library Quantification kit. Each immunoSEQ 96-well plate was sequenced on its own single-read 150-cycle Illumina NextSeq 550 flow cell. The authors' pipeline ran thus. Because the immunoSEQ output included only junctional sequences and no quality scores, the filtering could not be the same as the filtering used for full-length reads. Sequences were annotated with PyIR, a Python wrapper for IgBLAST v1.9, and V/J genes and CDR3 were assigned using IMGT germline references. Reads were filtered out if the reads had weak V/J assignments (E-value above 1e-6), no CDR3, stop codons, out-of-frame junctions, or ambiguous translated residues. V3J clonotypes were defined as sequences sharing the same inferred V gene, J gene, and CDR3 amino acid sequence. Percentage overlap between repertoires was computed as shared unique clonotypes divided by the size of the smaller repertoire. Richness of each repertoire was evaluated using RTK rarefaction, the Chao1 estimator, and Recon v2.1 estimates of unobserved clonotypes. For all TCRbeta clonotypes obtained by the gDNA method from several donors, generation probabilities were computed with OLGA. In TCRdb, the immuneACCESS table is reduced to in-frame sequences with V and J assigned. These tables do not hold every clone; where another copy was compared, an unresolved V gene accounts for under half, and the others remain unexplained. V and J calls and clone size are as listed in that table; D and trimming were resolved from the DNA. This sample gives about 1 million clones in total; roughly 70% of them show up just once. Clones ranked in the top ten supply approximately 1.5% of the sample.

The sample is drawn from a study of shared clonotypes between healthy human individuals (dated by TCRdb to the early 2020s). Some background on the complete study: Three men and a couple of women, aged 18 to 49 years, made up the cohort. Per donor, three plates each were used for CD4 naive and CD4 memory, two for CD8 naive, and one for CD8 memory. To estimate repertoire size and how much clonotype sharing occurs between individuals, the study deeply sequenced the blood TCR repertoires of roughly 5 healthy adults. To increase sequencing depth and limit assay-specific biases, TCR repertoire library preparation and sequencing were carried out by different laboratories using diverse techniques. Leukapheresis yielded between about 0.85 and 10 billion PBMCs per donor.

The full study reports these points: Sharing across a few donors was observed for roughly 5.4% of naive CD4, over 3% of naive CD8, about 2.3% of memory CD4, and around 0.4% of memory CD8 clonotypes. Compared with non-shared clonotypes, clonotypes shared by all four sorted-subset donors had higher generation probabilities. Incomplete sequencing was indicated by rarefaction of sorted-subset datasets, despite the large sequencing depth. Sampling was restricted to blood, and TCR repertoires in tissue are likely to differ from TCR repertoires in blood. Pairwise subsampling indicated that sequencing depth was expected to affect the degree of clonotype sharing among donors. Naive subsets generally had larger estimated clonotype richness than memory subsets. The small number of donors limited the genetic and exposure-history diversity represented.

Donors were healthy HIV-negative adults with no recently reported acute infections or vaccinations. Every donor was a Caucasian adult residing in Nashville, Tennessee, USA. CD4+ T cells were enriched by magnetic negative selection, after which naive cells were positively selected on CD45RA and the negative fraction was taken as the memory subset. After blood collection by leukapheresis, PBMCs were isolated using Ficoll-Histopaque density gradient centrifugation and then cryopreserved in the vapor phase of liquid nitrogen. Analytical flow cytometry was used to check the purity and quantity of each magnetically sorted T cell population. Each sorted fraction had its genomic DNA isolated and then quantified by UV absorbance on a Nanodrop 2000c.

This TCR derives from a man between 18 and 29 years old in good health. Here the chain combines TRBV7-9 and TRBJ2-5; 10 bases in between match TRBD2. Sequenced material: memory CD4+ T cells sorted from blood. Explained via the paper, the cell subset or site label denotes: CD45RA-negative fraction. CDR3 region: CASSQRGGVETQYF. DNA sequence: TGTGCCAGCAGCCAGCGGGGGGGCGTAGAGACCCAGTACTTC.